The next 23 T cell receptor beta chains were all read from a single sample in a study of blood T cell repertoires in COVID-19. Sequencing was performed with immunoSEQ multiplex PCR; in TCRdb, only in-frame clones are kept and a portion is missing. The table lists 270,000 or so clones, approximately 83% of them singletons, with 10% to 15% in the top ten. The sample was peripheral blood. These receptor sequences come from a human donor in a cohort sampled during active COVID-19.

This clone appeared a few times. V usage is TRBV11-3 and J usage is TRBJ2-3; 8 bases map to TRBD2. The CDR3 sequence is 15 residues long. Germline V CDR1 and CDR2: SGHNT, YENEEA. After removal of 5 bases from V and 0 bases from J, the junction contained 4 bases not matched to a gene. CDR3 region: CASSPAGASTDTQYF. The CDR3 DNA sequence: TGTGCCAGCAGCCCAGCGGGAGCCAGCACAGATACGCAGTATTTT.

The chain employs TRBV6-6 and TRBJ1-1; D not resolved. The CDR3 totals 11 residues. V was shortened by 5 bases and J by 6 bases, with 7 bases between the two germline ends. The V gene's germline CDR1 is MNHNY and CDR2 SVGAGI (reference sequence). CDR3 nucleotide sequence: TGTGCCAGCAGTGGGCAGTCTGAAGCTTTCTTT. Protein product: CASSGQSEAFF.

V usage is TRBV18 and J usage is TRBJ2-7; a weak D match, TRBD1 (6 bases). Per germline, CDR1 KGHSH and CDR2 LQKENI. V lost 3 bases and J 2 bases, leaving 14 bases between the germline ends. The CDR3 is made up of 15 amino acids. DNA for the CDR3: TGTGCCAGCTCACCCGACAGGACCCTCACCTACGAGCAGTACTTC. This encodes CASSPDRTLTYEQYF.

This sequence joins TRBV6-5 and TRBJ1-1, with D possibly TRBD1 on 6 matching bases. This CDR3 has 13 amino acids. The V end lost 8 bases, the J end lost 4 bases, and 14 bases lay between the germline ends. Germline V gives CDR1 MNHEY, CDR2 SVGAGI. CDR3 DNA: TGTGCCAGCCGCCAGGGGAGTGCCACTGAAGCTTTCTTT. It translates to CASRQGSATEAFF.

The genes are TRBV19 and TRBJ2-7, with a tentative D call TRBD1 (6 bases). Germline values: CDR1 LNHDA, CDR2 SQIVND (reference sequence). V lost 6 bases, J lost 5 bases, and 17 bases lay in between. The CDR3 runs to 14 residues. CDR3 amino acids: CASSRKSGANEQYF. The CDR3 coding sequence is TGTGCCAGTAGCCGGAAGTCAGGGGCTAACGAGCAGTACTTC.

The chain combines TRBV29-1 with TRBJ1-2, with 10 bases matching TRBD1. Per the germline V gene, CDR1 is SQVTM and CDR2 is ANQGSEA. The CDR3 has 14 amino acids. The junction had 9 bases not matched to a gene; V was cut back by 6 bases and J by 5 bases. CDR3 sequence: CSVKTGGSRYGYTF. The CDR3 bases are TGCAGCGTAAAGACAGGGGGCAGCCGGTATGGCTACACCTTC.

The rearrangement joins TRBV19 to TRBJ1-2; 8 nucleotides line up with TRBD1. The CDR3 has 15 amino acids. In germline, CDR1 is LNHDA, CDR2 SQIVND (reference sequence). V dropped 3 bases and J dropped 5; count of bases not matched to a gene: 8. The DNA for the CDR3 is TGTGCCAGTAGTATCCGGCACAGGGGGAGTTATGGCTACACCTTC. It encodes CASSIRHRGSYGYTF.

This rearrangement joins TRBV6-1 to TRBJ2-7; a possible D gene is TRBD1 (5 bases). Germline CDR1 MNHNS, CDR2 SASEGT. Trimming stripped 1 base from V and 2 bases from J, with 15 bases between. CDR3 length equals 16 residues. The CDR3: CASSEGLAGRTYEQYF. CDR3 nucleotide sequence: TGTGCCAGCAGTGAAGGGTTGGCAGGGCGAACCTACGAGCAGTACTTC.

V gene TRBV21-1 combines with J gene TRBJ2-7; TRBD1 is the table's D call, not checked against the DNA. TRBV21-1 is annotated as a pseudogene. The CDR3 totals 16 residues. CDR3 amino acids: CASISCWAMAAHEQYF. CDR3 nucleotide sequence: TGTGCCAGCATATCATGTTGGGCTATGGCTGCCCACGAGCAGTACTTC.

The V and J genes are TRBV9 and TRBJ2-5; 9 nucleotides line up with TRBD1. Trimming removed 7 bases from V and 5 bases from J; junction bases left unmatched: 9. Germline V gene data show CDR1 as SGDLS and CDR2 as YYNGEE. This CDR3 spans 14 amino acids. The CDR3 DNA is TGTGCCAGCGCCTCACAGGGGGCTCGGGAGACCCAGTACTTC. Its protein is CASASQGARETQYF.

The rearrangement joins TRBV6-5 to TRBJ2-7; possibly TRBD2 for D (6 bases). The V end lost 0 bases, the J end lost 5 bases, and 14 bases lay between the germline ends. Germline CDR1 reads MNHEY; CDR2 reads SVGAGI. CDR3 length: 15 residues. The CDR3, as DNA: TGTGCCAGCAGTTACTCCATTTCCGGGGGAGACGAGCAGTACTTC. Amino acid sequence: CASSYSISGGDEQYF.

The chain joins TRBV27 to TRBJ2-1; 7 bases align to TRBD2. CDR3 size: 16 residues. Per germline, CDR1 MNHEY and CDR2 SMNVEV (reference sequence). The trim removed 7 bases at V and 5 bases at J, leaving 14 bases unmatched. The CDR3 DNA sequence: TGTGCCAGCACTAAGTCCGGCGGGAGTCAGAACAATGAGCAGTTCTTC. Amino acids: CASTKSGGSQNNEQFF.

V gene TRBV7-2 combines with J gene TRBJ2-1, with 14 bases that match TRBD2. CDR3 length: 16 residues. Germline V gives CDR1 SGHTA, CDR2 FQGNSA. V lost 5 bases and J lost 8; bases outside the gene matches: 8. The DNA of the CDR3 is TGTGCCAGCAGCCCCCTGGGACTAGCGGGAGTACATGAGCAGTTCTTC. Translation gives CASSPLGLAGVHEQFF.

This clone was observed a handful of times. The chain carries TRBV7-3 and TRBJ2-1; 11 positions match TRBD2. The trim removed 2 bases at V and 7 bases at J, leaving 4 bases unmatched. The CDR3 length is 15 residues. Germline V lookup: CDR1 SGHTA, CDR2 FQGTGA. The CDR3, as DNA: TGTGCCAGCAGCTTATATACTAGCGGGAGTAATGAGCAGTTCTTC. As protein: CASSLYTSGSNEQFF.

CDR3 in DNA: TGTGCCAGCAGTTTGCAGGCAGGGGGAAGTAACTATGGCTACACCTTC. Its protein is CASSLQAGGSNYGYTF. The V call is TRBV28, the J call TRBJ1-2, with 7 nucleotides matching TRBD1. The junction had 8 bases not matched to a gene; V was cut back by 3 bases and J by 1 base. CDR1 and CDR2 from the germline V gene are MDHEN and SYDVKM. The CDR3 is made up of 16 amino acids.

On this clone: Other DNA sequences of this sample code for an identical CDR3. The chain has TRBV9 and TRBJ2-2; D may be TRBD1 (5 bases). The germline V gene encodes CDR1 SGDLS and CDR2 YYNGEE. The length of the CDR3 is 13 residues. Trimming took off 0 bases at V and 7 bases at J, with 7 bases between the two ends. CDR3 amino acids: CASSVGGSGELFF. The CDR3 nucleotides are TGTGCCAGCAGCGTAGGGGGCAGCGGGGAGCTGTTTTTT.

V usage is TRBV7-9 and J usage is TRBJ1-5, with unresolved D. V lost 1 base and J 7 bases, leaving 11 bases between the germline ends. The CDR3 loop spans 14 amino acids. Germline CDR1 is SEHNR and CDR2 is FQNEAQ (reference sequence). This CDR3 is CASSLGESRQPQHF. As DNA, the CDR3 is TGTGCCAGCAGCTTAGGAGAGTCTCGGCAGCCCCAGCATTTT.

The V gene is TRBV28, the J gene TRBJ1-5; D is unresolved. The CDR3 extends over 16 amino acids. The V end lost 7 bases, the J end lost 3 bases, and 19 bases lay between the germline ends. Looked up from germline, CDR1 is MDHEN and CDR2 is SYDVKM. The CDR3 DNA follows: TGTGCCAGCAAGCGGTCGCCCTTGGGGTCCAATCAGCCCCAGCATTTT. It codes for CASKRSPLGSNQPQHF.

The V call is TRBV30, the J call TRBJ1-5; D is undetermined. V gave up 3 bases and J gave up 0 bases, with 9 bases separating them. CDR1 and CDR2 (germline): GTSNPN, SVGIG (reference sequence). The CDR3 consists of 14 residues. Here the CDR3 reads CAWRYGNSNQPQHF. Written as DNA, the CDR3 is TGTGCCTGGAGATACGGGAATAGCAATCAGCCCCAGCATTTT.

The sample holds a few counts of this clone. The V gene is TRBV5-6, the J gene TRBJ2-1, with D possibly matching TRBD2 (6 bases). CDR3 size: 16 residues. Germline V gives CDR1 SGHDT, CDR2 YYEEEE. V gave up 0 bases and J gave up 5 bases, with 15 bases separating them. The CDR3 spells CASSLGWDGGNNEQFF. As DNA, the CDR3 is TGTGCCAGCAGCTTGGGGTGGGACGGGGGAAACAATGAGCAGTTCTTC.

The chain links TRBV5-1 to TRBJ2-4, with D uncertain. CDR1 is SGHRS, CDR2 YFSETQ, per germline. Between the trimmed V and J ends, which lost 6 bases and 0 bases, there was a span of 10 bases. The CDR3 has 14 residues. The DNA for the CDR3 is TGCGCCAGCATGGCAGAAGAAGCCAAAAACATTCAGTACTTC. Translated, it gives CASMAEEAKNIQYF.

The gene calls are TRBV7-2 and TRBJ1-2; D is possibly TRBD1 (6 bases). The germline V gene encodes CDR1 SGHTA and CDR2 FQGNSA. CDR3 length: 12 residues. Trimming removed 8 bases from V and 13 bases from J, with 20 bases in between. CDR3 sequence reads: CASDETGLKGTF. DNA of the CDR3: TGTGCCAGCGATGAGACAGGTCTAAAAGGCACCTTC.

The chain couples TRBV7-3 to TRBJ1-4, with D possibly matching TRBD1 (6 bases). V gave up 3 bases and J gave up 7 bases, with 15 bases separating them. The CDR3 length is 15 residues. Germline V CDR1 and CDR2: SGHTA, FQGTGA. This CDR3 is CASSFLGGRGEKLFF. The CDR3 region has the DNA TGTGCCAGCAGCTTTTTAGGGGGTCGCGGTGAAAAACTGTTTTTT.